Listed below are T cell receptor beta chains from one sample, sequenced in a study of blood T cell repertoires in COVID-19. Using immunoSEQ multiplex PCR, the repertoire was profiled, and TCRdb retains in-frame clones only, with some absent. The table lists roughly 400,000 clones, approximately 89% of them singletons, with roughly 0.9% in the top ten. Sequencing was performed on PBMCs or T cells enriched from blood (not recorded which). The source is a woman between 35 and 50 years old who had been exposed to COVID-19. Both conserved end residues are part of each CDR3. Each record gives: V gene, J gene, D gene, CDR3 DNA, CDR3 protein. D genes are given only for firm matches.

>TRBV6-6|TRBJ1-1|TRBD1
TGTGCCAGCAGTGTGACCTCAGGGGGCACTGAAGCTTTCTTT
CASSVTSGGTEAFF
>TRBV11-3|TRBJ1-1|TRBD1
TGTGCCAGCAGCGCCGGGACAGGGGGCACTGAAGCTTTCTTT
CASSAGTGGTEAFF
>TRBV5-1|TRBJ1-4|TRBD1
TGCGCCAGCAGCCAAGGGACAGGTTCGGTTGAAAAACTGTTTTTT
CASSQGTGSVEKLFF
>TRBV11-3|TRBJ2-2|TRBD2
TGTGCCAGCAGCATGACAGCGGGAGGAACCCGATTCACCGGGGAGCTGTTTTTT
CASSMTAGGTRFTGELFF
>TRBV10-2|TRBJ1-1|NA
TGCGCCAGCAGTGTGGGCCAGCTGAACACTGAAGCTTTCTTT
CASSVGQLNTEAFF
>TRBV14|TRBJ1-4|NA
TGTGCCAGCAGCCAAGATGGCGTGGGGGGAACTAATGAAAAACTGTTTTTT
CASSQDGVGGTNEKLFF
>TRBV6-5|TRBJ1-4|NA
TGTGCCAGCAGCGCCACAGGGAATAATGAAAAACTGTTTTTT
CASSATGNNEKLFF
>TRBV5-4|TRBJ1-5|TRBD1
TGTGCCAGCAGCTTGGGGGGGACAGTCAATCAGCCCCAGCATTTT
CASSLGGTVNQPQHF
>TRBV11-2|TRBJ1-1|NA
TGTGCCAGCATCCTAGGGGGTACTGAAGCTTTCTTT
CASILGGTEAFF
>TRBV7-8|TRBJ1-6|NA
TGTGCCAGCAGCCTGCGACCGACGGAGTCCAACTCAAATAATTCACCCCTCCACTTT
CASSLRPTESNSNNSPLHF